Listed here are 8 T cell receptor beta chains from one sample, sequenced in a study of T cells in Graves' hyperthyroidism and ophthalmopathy. RNA transcripts served as the template for amplifying TCR beta CDR3 regions. First-round RT-PCR with HTBI primers amplified the TCR CDR3 region. Using its own MiXCR run on the multiplex PCR reads, TCRdb lists one record per CDR3 protein. The data contain some 760,000 distinct CDR3 sequences, roughly 15% of them seen just once; the ten biggest clones take up roughly 10%. The sample consisted of blood. The receptors here all came from a woman aged 18-29 years with Graves' hyperthyroidism.

The table lists this clonotype with many counts. This chain links TRBV7-2 with TRBJ2-1; D might be TRBD1 or TRBD2, each matching 5 bases. Germline V lookup: CDR1 SGHTA, CDR2 FQGNSA. The V end lost 7 bases, the J end lost 6 bases, and 13 bases lay between the germline ends. The CDR3 sequence is 13 residues long. The CDR3 DNA follows: TGTGCCAGCAAACACTCGGGGCTCAATGAGCAGTTCTTC. This gives the protein CASKHSGLNEQFF.

Many counts were recorded for this clonotype. V usage is TRBV20-1 and J usage is TRBJ2-3, with 10 bases aligning to TRBD2. Germline V lookup: CDR1 DFQATT, CDR2 SNEGSKA (reference sequence). V was clipped by 6 bases and J by 0 bases; unmatched bases: 6. The CDR3 sequence is 15 residues long. Here the CDR3 DNA reads TGCAGTGCCATCCCTAGCGGGAGAAGCACAGATACGCAGTATTTT. Its translation is CSAIPSGRSTDTQYF.

A few counts support this clonotype. This chain uses TRBV5-8 with TRBJ1-1, with 8 positions matching TRBD1. V shed 7 bases and J 1 base; nucleotides not matched to a gene: 6. This CDR3 is built from 14 residues. Germline V gives CDR1 SGHTS, CDR2 YDEGEE. CDR3 region: CASLTGTGNTEAFF. The CDR3 coding sequence is TGTGCCAGCCTTACCGGGACAGGGAACACTGAAGCTTTCTTT.

This clonotype was counted at least ten times. This chain links TRBV6-1 with TRBJ2-4, with 13 bases that match TRBD2. Germline V CDR1 and CDR2: MNHNS, SASEGT. This CDR3 is built from 15 residues. J gave up 7 bases and V 6 bases, and 6 bases lay outside the gene matches. The CDR3 protein is CASRLAGGLENIQYF. DNA of the CDR3: TGTGCCAGCAGACTAGCGGGAGGGCTTGAGAACATTCAGTACTTC.

The table lists this clonotype with many counts. This chain joins TRBV28 and TRBJ2-1, with TRBD1 matching 7 bases. With 5 bases clipped from V and 2 bases from J, the junction kept 9 bases outside the gene matches. CDR3 length: 16 amino acids. CDR1 is MDHEN, CDR2 SYDVKM, per germline. CDR3 sequence (DNA): TGTGCCAGCAGTAAGACGGGACAGCCAACCTACAATGAGCAGTTCTTC. Amino acid sequence: CASSKTGQPTYNEQFF.

This clonotype has just a few counts. The chain joins TRBV9 to TRBJ1-5, with D uncertain. Trimming pared 3 bases from V and 7 bases from J, leaving 14 bases between. Germline V CDR1 and CDR2: SGDLS, YYNGEE. The CDR3 has 14 residues. CDR3 DNA: TGTGCCAGCAGCGCCACCAACCTCGGACAGCCCCAGCATTTT. This encodes CASSATNLGQPQHF.

The V call is TRBV7-2, the J call TRBJ2-5, with TRBD1 as a possible D gene (6 bases). The ends were cut back, 5 bases at V and 2 bases at J, with 12 bases in the middle. Per germline, CDR1 SGHTA and CDR2 FQGNSA. The CDR3 has 14 amino acids. CDR3 sequence (DNA): TGTGCCAGCAGCCGTTCGGACAGACAAGAGACCCAGTACTTC. It specifies CASSRSDRQETQYF. The variable domain in full, with the rest retrieved from reference TRBV7-2 and TRBJ2-5, is GAGVSQSPSNKVTEKGKDVELRCDPISGHTALYWYRQSLGQGLEFLIYFQGNSAPDKSGLPSDRFSAERTGGSVSTLTIQRTQQEDSAVYLCASSRSDRQETQYFGPGTRLLVL.

In this sample, this clonotype turned up many times. V and J are TRBV20-1 and TRBJ2-7; D possibly corresponds to TRBD2 (5 bases). The CDR3 covers 14 residues. The V end lost 0 bases, the J end lost 0 bases, and 9 bases lay between the germline ends. Germline assignment: CDR1 DFQATT and CDR2 SNEGSKA (reference sequence). The CDR3 loop reads CSARDIGSSYEQYF. The CDR3 bases are TGCAGTGCTAGAGACATTGGGAGCTCCTACGAGCAGTACTTC.